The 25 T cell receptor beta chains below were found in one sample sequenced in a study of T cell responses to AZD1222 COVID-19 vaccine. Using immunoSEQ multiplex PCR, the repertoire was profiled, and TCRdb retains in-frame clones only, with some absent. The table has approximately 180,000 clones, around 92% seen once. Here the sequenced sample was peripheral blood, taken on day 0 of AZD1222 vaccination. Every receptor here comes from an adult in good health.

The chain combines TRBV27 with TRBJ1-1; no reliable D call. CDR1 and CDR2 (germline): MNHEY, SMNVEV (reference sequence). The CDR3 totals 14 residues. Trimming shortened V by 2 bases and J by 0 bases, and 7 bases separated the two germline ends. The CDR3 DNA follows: TGTGCCAGCAGTTTAGGCACCATGAACACTGAAGCTTTCTTT. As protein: CASSLGTMNTEAFF.

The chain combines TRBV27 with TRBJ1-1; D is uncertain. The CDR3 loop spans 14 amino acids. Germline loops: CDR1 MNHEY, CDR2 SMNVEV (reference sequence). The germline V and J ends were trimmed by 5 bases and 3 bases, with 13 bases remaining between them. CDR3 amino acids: CASSPLWGDTEAFF. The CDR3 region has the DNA TGTGCCAGCAGTCCCTTGTGGGGTGACACTGAAGCTTTCTTT.

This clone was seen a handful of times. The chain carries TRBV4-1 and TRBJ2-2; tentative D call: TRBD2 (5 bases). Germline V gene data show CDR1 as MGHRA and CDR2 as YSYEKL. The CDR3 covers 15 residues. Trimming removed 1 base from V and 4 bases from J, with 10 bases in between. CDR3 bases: TGCGCCAGCAGCCAAGCTCGGCTAGCCACCGGGGAGCTGTTTTTT. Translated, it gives CASSQARLATGELFF.

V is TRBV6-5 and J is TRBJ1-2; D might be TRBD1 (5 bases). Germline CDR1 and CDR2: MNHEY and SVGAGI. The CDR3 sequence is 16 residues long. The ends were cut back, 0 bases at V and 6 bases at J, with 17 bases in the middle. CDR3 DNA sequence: TGTGCCAGCAGTTACTCCCGTGGGGGAAGTCAAAATGGCTACACCTTC. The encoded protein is CASSYSRGGSQNGYTF.

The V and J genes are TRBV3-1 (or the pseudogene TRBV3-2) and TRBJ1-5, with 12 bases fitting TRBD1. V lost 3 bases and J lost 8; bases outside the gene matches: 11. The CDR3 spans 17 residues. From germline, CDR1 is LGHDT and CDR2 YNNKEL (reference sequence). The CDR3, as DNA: TGTGCCAGCAGCCAGTACGCCTCCGGGACAGGGGGCGAGCCCCAGCATTTT. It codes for CASSQYASGTGGEPQHF.

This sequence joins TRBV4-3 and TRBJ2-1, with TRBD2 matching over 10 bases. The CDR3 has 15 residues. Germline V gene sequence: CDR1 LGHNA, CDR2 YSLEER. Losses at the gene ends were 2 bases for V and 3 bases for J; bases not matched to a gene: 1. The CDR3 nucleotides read TGCGCCAGCAGCCAACTAGCGGGGGACTACAATGAGCAGTTCTTC. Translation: CASSQLAGDYNEQFF.

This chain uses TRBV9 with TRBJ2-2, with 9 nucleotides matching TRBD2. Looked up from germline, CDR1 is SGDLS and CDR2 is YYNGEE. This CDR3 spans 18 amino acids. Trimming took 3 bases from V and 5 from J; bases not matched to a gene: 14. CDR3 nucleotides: TGTGCCAGCAGCGCCCCCATTAGGAGCGGGGGGTTGACCGGGGAGCTGTTTTTT. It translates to CASSAPIRSGGLTGELFF.

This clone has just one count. CDR3 protein: CASSALAASYNEQFF. The CDR3 DNA is TGTGCCAGCAGCGCACTAGCGGCCTCCTACAATGAGCAGTTCTTC. The V call is TRBV11-2, the J call TRBJ2-1, with 8 nucleotides matching TRBD2. The germline V gene has CDR1 SGHAT and CDR2 FQNNGV. CDR3 length: 15 amino acids. V shed 5 bases, J shed 0 bases, and the junction held 3 bases outside the gene matches.

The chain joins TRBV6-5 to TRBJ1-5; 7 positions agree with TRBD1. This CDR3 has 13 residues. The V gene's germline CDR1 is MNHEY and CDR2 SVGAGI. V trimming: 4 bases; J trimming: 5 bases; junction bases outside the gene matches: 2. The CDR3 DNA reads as TGTGCCAGCAGTTGGGACAGCTATCAGCCCCAGCATTTT. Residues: CASSWDSYQPQHF.

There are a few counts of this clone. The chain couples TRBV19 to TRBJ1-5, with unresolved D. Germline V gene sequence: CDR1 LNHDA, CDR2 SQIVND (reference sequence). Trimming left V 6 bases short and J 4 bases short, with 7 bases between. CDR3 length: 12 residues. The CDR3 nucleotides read TGTGCCAGTAGCTTGAATAATCAGCCCCAGCATTTT. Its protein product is CASSLNNQPQHF.

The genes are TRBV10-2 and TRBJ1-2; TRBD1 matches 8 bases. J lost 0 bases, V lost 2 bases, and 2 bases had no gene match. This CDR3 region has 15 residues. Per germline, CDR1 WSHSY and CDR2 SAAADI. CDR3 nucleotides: TGCGCCAGCAGTGAGGGGACAGGAGCTAACTATGGCTACACCTTC. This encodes CASSEGTGANYGYTF.

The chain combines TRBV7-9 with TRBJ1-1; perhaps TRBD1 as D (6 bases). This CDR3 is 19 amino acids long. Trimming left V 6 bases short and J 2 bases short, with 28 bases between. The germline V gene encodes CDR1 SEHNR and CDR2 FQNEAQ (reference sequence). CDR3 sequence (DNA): TGTGCCAGCAGGGGTACAGGGATCCGAGCCGTCCCGGGAAACACTGAAGCTTTCTTT. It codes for CASRGTGIRAVPGNTEAFF.

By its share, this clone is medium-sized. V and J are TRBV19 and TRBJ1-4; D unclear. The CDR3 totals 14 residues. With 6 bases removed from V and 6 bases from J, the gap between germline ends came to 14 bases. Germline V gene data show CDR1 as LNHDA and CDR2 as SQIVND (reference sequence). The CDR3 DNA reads TGTGCCAGTAGCCAAGGAGCACCGGATGAAAAACTGTTTTTT. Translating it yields CASSQGAPDEKLFF.

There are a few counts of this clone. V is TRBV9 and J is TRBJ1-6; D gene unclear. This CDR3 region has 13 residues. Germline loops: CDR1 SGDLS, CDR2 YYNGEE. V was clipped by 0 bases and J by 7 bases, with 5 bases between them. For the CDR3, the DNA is TGTGCCAGCAGCGTAGGAGAAAATTCACCCCTCCACTTT. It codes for CASSVGENSPLHF.

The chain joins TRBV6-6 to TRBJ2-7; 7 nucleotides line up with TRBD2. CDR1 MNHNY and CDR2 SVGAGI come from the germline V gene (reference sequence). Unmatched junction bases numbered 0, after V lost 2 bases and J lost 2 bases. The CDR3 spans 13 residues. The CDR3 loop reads CASSYAGAYEQYV. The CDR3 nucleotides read TGTGCCAGCAGTTACGCGGGAGCCTACGAGCAGTACGTC.

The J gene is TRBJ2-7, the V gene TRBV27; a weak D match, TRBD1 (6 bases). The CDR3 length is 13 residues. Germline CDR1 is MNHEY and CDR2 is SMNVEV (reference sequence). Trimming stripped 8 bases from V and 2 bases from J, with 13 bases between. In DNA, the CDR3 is TGTGCCAGCCAGGGGTTAAGCCCCTACGAGCAGTACTTC. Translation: CASQGLSPYEQYF.

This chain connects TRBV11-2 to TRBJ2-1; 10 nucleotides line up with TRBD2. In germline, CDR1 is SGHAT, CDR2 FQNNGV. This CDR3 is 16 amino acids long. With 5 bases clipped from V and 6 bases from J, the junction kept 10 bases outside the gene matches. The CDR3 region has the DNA TGTGCCAGCAGCCTCGGGACAGCGGGGGGGCTCAATGAGCAGTTCTTC. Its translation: CASSLGTAGGLNEQFF.

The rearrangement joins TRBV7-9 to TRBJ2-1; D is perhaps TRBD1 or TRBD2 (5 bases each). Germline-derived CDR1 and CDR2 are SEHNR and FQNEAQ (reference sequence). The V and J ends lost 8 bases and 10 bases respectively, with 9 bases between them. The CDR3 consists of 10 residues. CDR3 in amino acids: CASVGEEQFF. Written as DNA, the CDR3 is TGTGCCAGCGTGGGGGAGGAGCAGTTCTTC.

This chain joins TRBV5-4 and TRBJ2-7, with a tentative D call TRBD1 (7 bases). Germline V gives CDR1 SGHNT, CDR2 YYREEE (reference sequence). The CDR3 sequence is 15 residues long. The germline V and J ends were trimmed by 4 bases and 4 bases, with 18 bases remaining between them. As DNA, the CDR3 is TGTGCCAGCAGCGGTAGGGGCAGGGGGACTTACGAGCAGTACTTC. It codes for CASSGRGRGTYEQYF.

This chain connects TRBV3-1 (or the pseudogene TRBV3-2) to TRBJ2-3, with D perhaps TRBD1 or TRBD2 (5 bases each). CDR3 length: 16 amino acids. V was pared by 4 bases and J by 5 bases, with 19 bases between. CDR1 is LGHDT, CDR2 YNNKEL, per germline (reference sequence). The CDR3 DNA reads TGTGCCAGCAGCCCCAGGGCGGGCCTATCGGGAGATACGCAGTATTTT. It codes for CASSPRAGLSGDTQYF.

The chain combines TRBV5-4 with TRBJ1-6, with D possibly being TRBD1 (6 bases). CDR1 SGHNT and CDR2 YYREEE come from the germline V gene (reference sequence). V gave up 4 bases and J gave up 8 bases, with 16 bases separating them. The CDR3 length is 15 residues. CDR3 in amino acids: CASSPVPGQYSPLHF. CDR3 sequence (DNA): TGTGCCAGCAGCCCTGTGCCCGGACAGTATTCACCCCTCCACTTT.

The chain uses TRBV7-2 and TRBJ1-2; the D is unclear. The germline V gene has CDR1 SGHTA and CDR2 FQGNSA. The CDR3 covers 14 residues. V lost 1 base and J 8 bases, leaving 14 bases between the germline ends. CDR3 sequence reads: CASSLESALQGYTF. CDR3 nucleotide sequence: TGTGCCAGCAGCTTAGAATCGGCCCTCCAGGGCTACACCTTC.

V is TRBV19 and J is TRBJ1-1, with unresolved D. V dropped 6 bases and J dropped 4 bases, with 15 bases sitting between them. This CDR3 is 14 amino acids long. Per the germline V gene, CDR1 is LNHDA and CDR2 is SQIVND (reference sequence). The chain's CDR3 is CASRSGPPATEAFF. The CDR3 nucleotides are TGTGCCAGTAGGTCCGGACCCCCCGCCACTGAAGCTTTCTTT. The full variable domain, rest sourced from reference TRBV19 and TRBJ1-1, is DGGITQSPKYLFRKEGQNVTLSCEQNLNHDAMYWYRQDPGQGLRLIYYSQIVNDFQKGDIAEGYSVSREKKESFPLTVTSAQKNPTAFYLCASRSGPPATEAFFGQGTRLTVV.

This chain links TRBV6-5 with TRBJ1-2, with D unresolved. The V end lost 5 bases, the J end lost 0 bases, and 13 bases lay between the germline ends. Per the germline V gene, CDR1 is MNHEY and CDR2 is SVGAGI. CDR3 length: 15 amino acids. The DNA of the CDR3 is TGTGCCAGCAGTCACCGGGATACAGCTAACTATGGCTACACCTTC. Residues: CASSHRDTANYGYTF.

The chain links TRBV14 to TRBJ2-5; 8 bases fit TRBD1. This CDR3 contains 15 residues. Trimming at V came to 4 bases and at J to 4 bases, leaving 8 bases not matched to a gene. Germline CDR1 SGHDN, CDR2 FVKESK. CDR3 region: CASSPHRGRGETQYF. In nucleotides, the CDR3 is TGTGCCAGCAGCCCACACAGGGGGAGAGGAGAGACCCAGTACTTC.